The 27 T cell receptor beta chains below come from one sample, sequenced in a study of T cell repertoires in cytomegalovirus infection. TCRdb re-called the reads through MiXCR, storing one row per CDR3 protein. The table has a few hundred thousand distinct CDR3 sequences, approximately 18% seen once. Sequencing was performed on PBMCs. The receptors were gathered from a human donor in good health (CMV status not recorded). Some clones in this sample may be carry-over from other donors' samples.

Details on this clonotype: One end of the junction fails to match germline, which may point to a read error. This chain uses TRBV5-3 with TRBJ1-6; TRBD1 is a possible D gene (5 bases). TRBV5-3 counts as an open reading frame of uncertain function. The CDR3 runs to 16 residues. The CDR3 is CASSFGALTTDSPLHF. CDR3 sequence (DNA): TGTGCCAGCAGCTTCGGGGCGCTGACGACGGATTCACCCCTCCACTTT.

This clonotype was counted only a few times. CDR3 residues: CASSKNWGGSTDTQYF. The CDR3 region has the DNA TGTGCCAGCAGCAAAAATTGGGGGGGGAGCACAGATACGCAGTATTTT. The chain has TRBV27 and TRBJ2-3, with 7 bases matching TRBD2. Germline CDR1 and CDR2: MNHEY and SMNVEV (reference sequence). V was clipped by 6 bases and J by 0 bases; unmatched bases: 9. This CDR3 region has 16 residues.

This chain links TRBV20-1 with TRBJ1-5; no definite D call. This CDR3 is built from 12 residues. Germline assignment: CDR1 DFQATT and CDR2 SNEGSKA (reference sequence). V shed 6 bases and J shed 0 bases, with 6 bases lying between them. The CDR3, as DNA: TGCAGTGCGACATATAGCAATCAGCCCCAGCATTTT. It codes for CSATYSNQPQHF.

This clonotype was seen a handful of times. The chain recombines TRBV20-1 with TRBJ1-5; no definite D call. The germline CDR1 and CDR2 sequences are DFQATT and SNEGSKA (reference sequence). V lost 5 bases, J lost 2 bases, and 28 bases lay in between. CDR3 length: 19 amino acids. CDR3 sequence reads: CSAFQPPWRGGSGNQPQHF. The CDR3 DNA reads TGCAGTGCTTTCCAGCCCCCCTGGCGGGGAGGAAGTGGCAATCAGCCCCAGCATTTT.

This clonotype was found many times. The chain recombines TRBV7-2 with TRBJ2-7; a weak D match, TRBD1 (6 bases). This CDR3 is 16 amino acids long. Germline CDR1 is SGHTA and CDR2 is FQGNSA. Trimming removed 0 bases from V and 2 bases from J, with 14 bases in between. This chain's CDR3 is CASSLALAGAPYEQYF. The DNA of the CDR3 is TGTGCCAGCAGCTTAGCGCTGGCAGGGGCGCCCTACGAGCAGTACTTC.

This clonotype has just a few counts. This sequence joins TRBV28 and TRBJ1-1; D call uncertain. Trimming cost V 5 bases and J 4 bases, with 5 bases left between them. Germline assignment: CDR1 MDHEN and CDR2 SYDVKM. This CDR3 has 11 amino acids. The CDR3 bases are TGTGCCAGCAGTGTGCGCACTGAAGCTTTCTTT. Its protein is CASSVRTEAFF. Full variable domain (remainder filled in from reference TRBV28 and TRBJ1-1): DVKVTQSSRYLVKRTGEKVFLECVQDMDHENMFWYRQDPGLGLRLIYFSYDVKMKEKGDIPEGYSVSREKKERFSLILESASTNQTSMYLCASSVRTEAFFGQGTRLTVV.

This clonotype occurred many times. The chain links TRBV7-2 to TRBJ1-5; 11 nucleotides agree with TRBD1. Germline V CDR1 and CDR2: SGHTA, FQGNSA. CDR3 length: 14 residues. The V gene end was trimmed by 6 bases and the J gene end by 3 bases; junction bases not matched to a gene: 1. CDR3 protein: CASRDRGLNQPQHF. The CDR3 DNA follows: TGTGCCAGCAGGGACAGGGGGCTCAATCAGCCCCAGCATTTT.

The chain employs TRBV27 and TRBJ1-5, with D perhaps TRBD1 (5 bases). V was shortened by 2 bases and J by 2 bases, with 19 bases between the two germline ends. The CDR3 is 18 amino acids. Germline V gene data show CDR1 as MNHEY and CDR2 as SMNVEV (reference sequence). CDR3 sequence (DNA): TGTGCCAGCAGTTTACGGTCGCGGGCTCGGGACGGCAATCAGCCCCAGCATTTT. It encodes CASSLRSRARDGNQPQHF.

In its sample, this clonotype was seen many times. The chain couples TRBV12-3 or TRBV12-4 to TRBJ1-1; no firm D call. Trimming removed 3 bases at V and 3 bases at J, with 8 bases between. The CDR3 contains 13 residues. The CDR3 region is CASSFSQDTEAFF. DNA for the CDR3: TGTGCCAGCAGTTTCTCCCAGGACACTGAAGCTTTCTTT.

The chain has TRBV5-4 and TRBJ1-1, with D hard to call. The germline V gene encodes CDR1 SGHNT and CDR2 YYREEE (reference sequence). V lost 0 bases and J 10 bases, leaving 13 bases between the germline ends. The CDR3 sequence is 13 residues long. DNA for the CDR3: TGTGCCAGCAGCTTGGCTGGCTCCCGAGGAGCTTTCTTT. Protein product: CASSLAGSRGAFF.

This clonotype appeared a few times. The chain carries TRBV7-2 and TRBJ2-3; 10 bases fit TRBD2. The CDR3 loop spans 18 amino acids. The V segment lost 2 bases and the J segment 2 bases; nucleotides outside the gene matches: 10. Germline values: CDR1 SGHTA, CDR2 FQGNSA. The CDR3: CASSLRAGGPPSTDTQYF. The CDR3 coding sequence is TGTGCCAGCAGCTTAAGAGCGGGAGGGCCTCCCTCCACAGATACGCAGTATTTT.

The V and J genes are TRBV20-1 and TRBJ2-3, with 7 bases identical to TRBD2. With 3 bases clipped from V and 1 base from J, the junction kept 7 bases outside the gene matches. The CDR3 is made up of 15 amino acids. The germline CDR1 and CDR2 sequences are DFQATT and SNEGSKA (reference sequence). The CDR3 reads CSARGAGTGTDTQYF. The CDR3 DNA sequence: TGCAGTGCTAGGGGAGCGGGAACGGGCACAGATACGCAGTATTTT.

This clonotype appeared many times. The genes are TRBV7-9 and TRBJ1-4; D gene ambiguous. This CDR3 region has 11 residues. CDR1 and CDR2 (germline): SEHNR, FQNEAQ (reference sequence). V was clipped by 3 bases and J by 7 bases, with 3 bases between them. The CDR3 sequence: CASSFSEKLFF. The CDR3, as DNA: TGTGCCAGCAGCTTTAGTGAAAAACTGTTTTTT.

This clonotype was recorded at least ten times. This chain uses TRBV7-8 with TRBJ2-1, with TRBD2 matching 8 bases. Germline CDR1 reads SGHVS; CDR2 reads FQNEAQ. V was pared by 4 bases and J by 0 bases, with 20 bases of the junction left unmatched. The CDR3 has 21 amino acids. The CDR3 bases are TGTGCCAGCAGCTCGATTATAGCGGGAAAACCCTACCGGAGCTCCTACAATGAGCAGTTCTTC. It encodes CASSSIIAGKPYRSSYNEQFF.

This clonotype was observed a handful of times. The rearrangement uses TRBV7-7 and TRBJ2-7; D may correspond to TRBD1 or TRBD2 (6 bases each). In germline, CDR1 is SSHAT, CDR2 FNYEAQ (reference sequence). This CDR3 spans 15 amino acids. With 5 bases removed from V and 1 base from J, the gap between germline ends came to 15 bases. This chain's CDR3 is CASSLRAGTSYEQYF. CDR3 bases: TGTGCCAGCAGCCTACGGGCGGGGACATCCTACGAGCAGTACTTC.

This chain connects TRBV9 to TRBJ1-1; TRBD1 matches at 10 bases. The CDR3 runs 14 residues. CDR1 and CDR2 (germline): SGDLS, YYNGEE. J gave up 7 bases and V 3 bases, and 6 bases lay outside the gene matches. The CDR3 loop is CASSEGDRGDEAFF. CDR3 DNA: TGTGCCAGCAGCGAGGGGGACAGGGGCGATGAAGCTTTCTTT.

This clonotype was observed many times. This sequence joins TRBV7-2 and TRBJ2-3, with 12 bases matching TRBD2. Trimming cost V 5 bases and J 8 bases; bases outside gene matches: 17. This CDR3 contains 18 residues. CDR1 and CDR2 (germline): SGHTA, FQGNSA. CDR3 coding DNA: TGTGCCAGCAGCGGACCTAGCGGGAGGGCCTCTCGTGGTGCTACGCAGTATTTT. Translating gives CASSGPSGRASRGATQYF.

The sample holds many counts of this clonotype. The V gene is TRBV7-2, the J gene TRBJ2-1, with TRBD2 matching over 8 bases. After removal of 4 bases from V and 7 bases from J, the junction contained 12 bases not matched to a gene. CDR3 length: 16 residues. Per the germline V gene, CDR1 is SGHTA and CDR2 is FQGNSA. This CDR3 is CASSSPGRGAGNEQFF. The CDR3 region has the DNA TGTGCCAGCAGCTCCCCGGGGCGGGGGGCGGGGAATGAGCAGTTCTTC.

This clonotype occurred once. The genes are TRBV18 and TRBJ1-2; TRBD1 matches at 8 bases. The CDR3 contains 13 residues. Germline CDR1 is KGHSH and CDR2 is LQKENI. The DNA for the CDR3 is TGTGCAAGCAGAACCGGGACAGGATATGGCTACACCTTC. Protein: CASRTGTGYGYTF.

This clonotype came up many times. The rearrangement uses TRBV7-6 and TRBJ1-1; D is uncertain. The V and J ends lost 1 base and 1 base respectively, with 7 bases between them. CDR3 length: 14 residues. The germline CDR1 and CDR2 sequences are SGHVS and FNYEAQ. The CDR3 DNA is TGTGCCAGCAGCTTAGGCGGCAGGAACACTGAAGCTTTCTTT. This encodes CASSLGGRNTEAFF.

The V call is TRBV2, the J call TRBJ1-2; D gene unclear. Trimming removed 4 bases from V and 6 bases from J, with 12 bases in between. This CDR3 contains 13 residues. Germline V gene lookup returns CDR1 SNHLY and CDR2 FYNNEI. Written as DNA, the CDR3 is TGTGCCAGCAGTGTTACCTTGCGGGATGGCTACACCTTC. Protein product: CASSVTLRDGYTF.

This clonotype occurred many times. The chain carries TRBV14 and TRBJ1-4, with unresolved D. Germline V gene sequence: CDR1 SGHDN, CDR2 FVKESK. Trimming left V 4 bases short and J 6 bases short, with 18 bases between. The CDR3 loop spans 16 amino acids. In DNA, the CDR3 is TGTGCCAGCAGCCTTGGCCCACCACGCTCGCATGAAAAACTGTTTTTT. Protein product: CASSLGPPRSHEKLFF.

The table lists this clonotype with a few counts. The rearrangement joins TRBV20-1 to TRBJ2-5, with D unresolved. The V end lost 7 bases, the J end lost 7 bases, and 13 bases lay between the germline ends. CDR3 size: 11 residues. From germline, CDR1 is DFQATT and CDR2 SNEGSKA (reference sequence). This chain's CDR3 is CSGAYLGTQYF. In DNA, the CDR3 is TGCAGTGGGGCATATCTTGGGACCCAGTACTTC.

This clonotype was seen a few times. V is TRBV27 and J is TRBJ1-1; 9 nucleotides agree with TRBD1. This CDR3 has 17 residues. Looked up from germline, CDR1 is MNHEY and CDR2 is SMNVEV (reference sequence). V was pared by 5 bases and J by 1 base, with 11 bases of the junction left unmatched. CDR3 DNA: TGTGCCAGCAGTCCATCCCGGGACAGGGCTCCGAACACTGAAGCTTTCTTT. Translating gives CASSPSRDRAPNTEAFF.

The chain recombines TRBV7-6 with TRBJ1-6; 10 bases line up with TRBD1. V dropped 5 bases and J dropped 8; count of bases not matched to a gene: 15. Germline values: CDR1 SGHVS, CDR2 FNYEAQ. There are 18 residues in the CDR3. The DNA of the CDR3 is TGTGCCAGCAGCCGGCCCCGGGACAGGGGTAAGATCTATTCACCCCTCCACTTT. Residues: CASSRPRDRGKIYSPLHF.

The rearrangement uses TRBV18 and TRBJ2-7; 8 bases map to TRBD2. V trimming: 4 bases; J trimming: 5 bases; junction bases outside the gene matches: 16. CDR1 is KGHSH, CDR2 LQKENI, per germline. The CDR3 runs to 17 residues. This CDR3 reads CASSLWVGLASSNEQYF. As DNA, the CDR3 is TGTGCCAGCTCACTTTGGGTCGGACTAGCATCTTCCAACGAGCAGTACTTC.

This clonotype was recorded many times. The chain carries TRBV19 and TRBJ2-7; 9 bases are a match to TRBD2. Germline V gene data show CDR1 as LNHDA and CDR2 as SQIVND (reference sequence). Trimming at V came to 6 bases and at J to 1 base, leaving 4 bases not matched to a gene. The CDR3 loop spans 14 amino acids. CDR3 amino acids: CASRGAGGSYEQYF. The CDR3 nucleotides read TGTGCCAGTAGAGGAGCGGGGGGATCCTACGAGCAGTACTTC.